The rows below give T cell receptor beta chains drawn from one sample of a study of blood T cell repertoires in COVID-19. Clones were read by immunoSEQ multiplex PCR, and TCRdb kept only the in-frame ones, dropping some. Among 200,000 to 250,000 clones listed, 65% to 90% were seen once. Sequenced: peripheral blood. These receptors came from a woman aged 45 to 65 with acute or convalescent COVID-19. Both conserved end residues are trimmed from each CDR3.

v_gene,j_gene,CDR3aa
TRBV24-1,TRBJ2-5,ATSVAANQETQY
TRBV15,TRBJ2-1,ATSRGGGSSYNEQF
TRBV28,TRBJ2-2,ASRSGQGSTGELF
TRBV15,TRBJ2-7,ATSSLRGAIYEQY
TRBV9,TRBJ2-7,ASSVEPGGGSNTYEQY
TRBV12-5,TRBJ2-7,ASAADRGIEQY
TRBV27,TRBJ1-5,ASSLGRGNQPQH
TRBV7-9,TRBJ2-2,ASSLGRGATGELF
TRBV27,TRBJ1-1,ASSTTGDVTEAF
TRBV12-3/TRBV12-4,TRBJ1-2,ASSDRDSYGYT
TRBV9,TRBJ1-1,ASATGGVTEAF
TRBV3-1/TRBV3-2,TRBJ1-2,ASSQGSGSNYGYT
TRBV10-1,TRBJ1-1,ASTPGDKDTEAF
TRBV7-2,TRBJ2-1,ASSLRLAGDNEQF
TRBV4-1,TRBJ2-7,ASSQDLPVTPYEQY
TRBV18,TRBJ2-7,ASSPRGLAGGPGEQY
TRBV28,TRBJ1-1,ASSLGGYPPEDF
TRBV4-2,TRBJ1-2,ASSQATGGGYGYT
TRBV30,TRBJ1-3,AWKGESSGNTIY
TRBV28,TRBJ1-2,ASSKQGDLWGYT
TRBV12-3/TRBV12-4,TRBJ2-1,ASTPGGEQF
TRBV7-6,TRBJ2-1,ASSLVGSGGLYNEQF
TRBV4-2,TRBJ1-5,ASSQEKGRVNQPQH
TRBV28,TRBJ1-5,ASSQGQGVNQPQH